This T cell receptor beta chain came from a study of siplizumab effects on memory and regulatory T cells. Clones were read by immunoSEQ multiplex PCR, and TCRdb kept only the in-frame ones, dropping some. The sample contains over 85,000 clones, approximately 92% of which appear only once. Germline assignment: CDR1 SGHRS and CDR2 YFSETQ. Trimming took 0 bases from V and 1 from J, leaving 7 bases between them. This CDR3 comprises 14 residues. The chain uses TRBV5-1 and TRBJ1-2, with no clear D. The sequenced material came from CD4+ T cells sorted from blood. The clonotype comes from a human donor in good health. CDR3 in DNA: TGCGCCAGCAGCTTGGACCGGAATAACTATGGCTACACCTTC. It codes for CASSLDRNNYGYTF.